This TCR beta chain was documented in a study of shared clonotypes between healthy human individuals. Study-wide points: At large depth, rarefaction still showed sorted-subset sequencing to be incomplete. In general, naive subsets displayed greater estimated richness than memory subsets did.

In germline, CDR1 is MNHNS, CDR2 SASEGT. The length of the CDR3 is 12 residues. Germline trimming cut 5 bases from V and 7 bases from J; bases unmatched to any gene: 2. Donors comprised only Caucasian adults living in Nashville, Tennessee. On this clone: The antigen is not known.

It was at deep level that the assay was run. The repertoire was sequenced with immunoSEQ multiplex PCR; TCRdb's copy has only in-frame clones and lacks some. The table records approximately 1.4 million clones, 95% to 99% of them present only once. Input material: naive CD4+ T cells sorted from blood. Described subset: CD45RA+ positively selected. The gene calls are TRBV6-1 and TRBJ1-2; 9 nucleotides match TRBD1. This TCR was recovered from a man aged 30-40 years in good health. CDR3 sequence (DNA): TGTGCCAGCAGTAGGGACAGGGTTGGCTACACCTTC. It encodes CASSRDRVGYTF.